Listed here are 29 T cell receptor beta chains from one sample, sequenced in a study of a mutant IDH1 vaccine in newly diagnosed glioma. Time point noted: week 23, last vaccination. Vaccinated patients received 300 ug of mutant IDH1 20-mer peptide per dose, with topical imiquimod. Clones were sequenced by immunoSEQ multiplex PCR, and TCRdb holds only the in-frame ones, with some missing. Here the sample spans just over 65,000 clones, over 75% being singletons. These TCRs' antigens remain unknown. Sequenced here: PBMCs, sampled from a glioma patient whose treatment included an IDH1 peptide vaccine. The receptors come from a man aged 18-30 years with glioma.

The CDR3 sequence is CASSSGQEAFF. CDR3 sequence (DNA): TGTGCCAGCAGCTCGGGACAGGAAGCTTTCTTT. V gene TRBV7-9 combines with J gene TRBJ1-1; TRBD1 aligns across 7 bases. CDR1 is SEHNR, CDR2 FQNEAQ, per germline (reference sequence). V shed 4 bases, J shed 8 bases, and the junction held 1 base outside the gene matches. This CDR3 contains 11 residues.

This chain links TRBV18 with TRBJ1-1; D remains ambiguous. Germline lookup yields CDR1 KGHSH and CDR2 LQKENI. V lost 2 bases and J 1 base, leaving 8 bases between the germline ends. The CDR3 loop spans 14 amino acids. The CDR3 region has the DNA TGTGCCAGCTCACCAAGGGCGGAGAACACTGAAGCTTTCTTT. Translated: CASSPRAENTEAFF.

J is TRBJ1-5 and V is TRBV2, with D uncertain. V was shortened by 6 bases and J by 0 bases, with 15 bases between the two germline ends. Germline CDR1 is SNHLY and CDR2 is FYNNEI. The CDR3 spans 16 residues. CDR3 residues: CASRDRALLSNQPQHF. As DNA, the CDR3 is TGTGCCAGCAGGGATAGGGCCTTACTTAGCAATCAGCCCCAGCATTTT.

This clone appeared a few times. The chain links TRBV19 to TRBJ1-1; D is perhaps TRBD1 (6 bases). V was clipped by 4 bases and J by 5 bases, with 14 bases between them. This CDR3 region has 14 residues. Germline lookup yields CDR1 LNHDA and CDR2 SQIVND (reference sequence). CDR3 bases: TGTGCCAGTAGTAAAGGGGGGGCGCGGACTGAAGCTTTCTTT. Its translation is CASSKGGARTEAFF.

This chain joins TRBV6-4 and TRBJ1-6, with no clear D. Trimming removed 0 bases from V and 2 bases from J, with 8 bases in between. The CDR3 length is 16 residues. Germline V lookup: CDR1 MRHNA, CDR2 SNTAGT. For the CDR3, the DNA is TGTGCCAGCAGTGACTCGGAGGGCGCCTATAATTCACCCCTCCACTTT. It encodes CASSDSEGAYNSPLHF.

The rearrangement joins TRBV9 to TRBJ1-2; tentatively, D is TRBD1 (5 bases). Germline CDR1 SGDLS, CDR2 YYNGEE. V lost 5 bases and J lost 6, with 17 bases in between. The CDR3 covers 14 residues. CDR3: CASSRDLQVDGYTF. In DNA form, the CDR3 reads TGTGCCAGCAGTCGGGACCTCCAAGTAGATGGCTACACCTTC.

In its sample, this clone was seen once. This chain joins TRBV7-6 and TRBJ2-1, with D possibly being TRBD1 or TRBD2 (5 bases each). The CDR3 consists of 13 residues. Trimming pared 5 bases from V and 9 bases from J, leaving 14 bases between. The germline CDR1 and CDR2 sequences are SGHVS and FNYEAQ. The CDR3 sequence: CASSQLGAGEQFF. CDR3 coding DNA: TGTGCCAGCAGCCAACTAGGGGCCGGTGAGCAGTTCTTC.

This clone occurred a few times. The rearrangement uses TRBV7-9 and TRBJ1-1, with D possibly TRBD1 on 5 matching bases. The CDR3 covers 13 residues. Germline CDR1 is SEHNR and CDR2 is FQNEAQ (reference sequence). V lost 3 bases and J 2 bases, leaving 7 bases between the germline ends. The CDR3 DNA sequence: TGTGCCAGCAGCTTTTGGGGCAACACTGAAGCTTTCTTT. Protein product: CASSFWGNTEAFF.

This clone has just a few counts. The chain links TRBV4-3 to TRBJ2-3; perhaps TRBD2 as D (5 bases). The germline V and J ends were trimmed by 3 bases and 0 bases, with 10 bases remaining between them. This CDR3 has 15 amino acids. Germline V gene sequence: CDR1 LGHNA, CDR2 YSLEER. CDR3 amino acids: CASSQYERSTDTQYF. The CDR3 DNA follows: TGCGCCAGCAGCCAGTACGAGCGGAGCACAGATACGCAGTATTTT.

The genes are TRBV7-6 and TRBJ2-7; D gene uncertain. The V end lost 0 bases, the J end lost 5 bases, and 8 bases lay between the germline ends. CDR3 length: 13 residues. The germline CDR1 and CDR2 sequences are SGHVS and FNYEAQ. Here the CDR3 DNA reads TGTGCCAGCAGCTTAGCCAAAGGGCACGAGCAGTACTTC. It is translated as CASSLAKGHEQYF.

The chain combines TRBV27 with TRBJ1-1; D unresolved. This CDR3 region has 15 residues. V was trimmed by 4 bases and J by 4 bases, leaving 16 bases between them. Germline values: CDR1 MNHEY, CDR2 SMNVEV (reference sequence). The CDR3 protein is CASSYDPGWSTEAFF. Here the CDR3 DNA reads TGTGCCAGCAGTTACGACCCCGGGTGGAGCACTGAAGCTTTCTTT.

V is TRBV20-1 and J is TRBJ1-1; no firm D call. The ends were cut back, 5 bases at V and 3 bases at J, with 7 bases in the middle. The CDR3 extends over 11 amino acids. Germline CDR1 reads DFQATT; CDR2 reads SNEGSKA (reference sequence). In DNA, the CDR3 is TGCAGTGCTGGAAGGGACACTGAAGCTTTCTTT. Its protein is CSAGRDTEAFF.

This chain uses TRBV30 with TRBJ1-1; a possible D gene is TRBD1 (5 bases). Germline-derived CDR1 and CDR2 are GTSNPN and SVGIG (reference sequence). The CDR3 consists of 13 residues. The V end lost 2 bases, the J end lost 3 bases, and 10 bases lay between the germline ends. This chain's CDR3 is CAWSNRRYTEAFF. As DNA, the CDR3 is TGTGCCTGGAGTAACAGGCGGTACACTGAAGCTTTCTTT.

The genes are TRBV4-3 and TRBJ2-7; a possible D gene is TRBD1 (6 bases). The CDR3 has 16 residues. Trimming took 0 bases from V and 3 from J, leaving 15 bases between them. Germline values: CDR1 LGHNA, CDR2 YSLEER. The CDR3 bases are TGCGCCAGCAGCCAAGATGCCCAGGGGTTGTTCTACGAGCAGTACTTC. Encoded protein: CASSQDAQGLFYEQYF.

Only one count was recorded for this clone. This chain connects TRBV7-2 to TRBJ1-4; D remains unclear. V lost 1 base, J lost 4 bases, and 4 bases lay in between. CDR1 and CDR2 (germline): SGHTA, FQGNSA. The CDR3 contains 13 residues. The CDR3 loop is CASSLEVNEKLFF. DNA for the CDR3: TGTGCCAGCAGCTTAGAGGTTAATGAAAAACTGTTTTTT.

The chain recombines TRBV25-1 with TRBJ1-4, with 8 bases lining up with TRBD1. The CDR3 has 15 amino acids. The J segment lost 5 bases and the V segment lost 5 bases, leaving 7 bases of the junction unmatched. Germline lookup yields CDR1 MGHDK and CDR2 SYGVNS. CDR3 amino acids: CASSFTGGLNEKLFF. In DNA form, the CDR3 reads TGTGCCAGCAGTTTCACAGGGGGGTTGAATGAAAAACTGTTTTTT. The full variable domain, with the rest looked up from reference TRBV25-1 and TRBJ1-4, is EADIYQTPRYLVIGTGKKITLECSQTMGHDKMYWYQQDPGMELHLIHYSYGVNSTEKGDLSSESTVSRIRTEHFPLTLESARPSHTSQYLCASSFTGGLNEKLFFGSGTQLSVL.

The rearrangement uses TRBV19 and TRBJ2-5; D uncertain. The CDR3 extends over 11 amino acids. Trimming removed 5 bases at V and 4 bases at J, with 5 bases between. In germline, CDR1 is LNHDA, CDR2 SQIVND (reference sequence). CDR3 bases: TGTGCCAGTAGTGTGAGAGAGACCCAGTACTTC. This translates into CASSVRETQYF.

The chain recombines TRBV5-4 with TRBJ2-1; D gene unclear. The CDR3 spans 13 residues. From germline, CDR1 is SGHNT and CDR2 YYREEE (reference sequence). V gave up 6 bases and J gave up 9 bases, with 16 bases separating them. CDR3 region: CASKLAGVVEQFF. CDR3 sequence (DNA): TGTGCCAGCAAATTGGCTGGGGTAGTTGAGCAGTTCTTC.

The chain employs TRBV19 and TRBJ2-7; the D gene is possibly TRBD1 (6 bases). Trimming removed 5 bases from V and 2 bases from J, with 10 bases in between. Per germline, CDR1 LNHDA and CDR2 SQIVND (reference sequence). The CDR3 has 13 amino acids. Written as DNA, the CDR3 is TGTGCCAGTAGTCGGGACACCGCCTACGAGCAGTACTTC. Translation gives CASSRDTAYEQYF.

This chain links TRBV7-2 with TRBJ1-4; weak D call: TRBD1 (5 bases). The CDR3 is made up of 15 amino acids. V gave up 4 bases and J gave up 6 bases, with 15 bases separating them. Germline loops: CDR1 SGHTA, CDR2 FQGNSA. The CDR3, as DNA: TGTGCCAGCAGCTCCGAGGGGCTAGGGTATGAAAAACTGTTTTTT. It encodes CASSSEGLGYEKLFF.

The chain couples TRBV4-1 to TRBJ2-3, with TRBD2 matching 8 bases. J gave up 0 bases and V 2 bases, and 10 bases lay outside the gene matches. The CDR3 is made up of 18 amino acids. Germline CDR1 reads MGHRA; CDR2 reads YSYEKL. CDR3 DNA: TGCGCCAGCAGCCAACCAGATGAAGCGGGAGTTAGCACAGATACGCAGTATTTT. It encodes CASSQPDEAGVSTDTQYF.

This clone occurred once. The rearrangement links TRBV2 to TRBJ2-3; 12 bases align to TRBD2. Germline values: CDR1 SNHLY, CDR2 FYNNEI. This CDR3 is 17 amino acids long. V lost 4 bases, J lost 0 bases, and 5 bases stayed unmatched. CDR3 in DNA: TGTGCCAGCAGTGTCGGGACTAGCGGGTCTAGCACAGATACGCAGTATTTT. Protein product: CASSVGTSGSSTDTQYF.

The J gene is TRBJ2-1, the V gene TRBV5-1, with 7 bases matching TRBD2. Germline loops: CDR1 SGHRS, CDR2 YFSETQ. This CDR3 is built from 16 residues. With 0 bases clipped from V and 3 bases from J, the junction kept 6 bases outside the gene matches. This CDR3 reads CASSLGASGYYNEQFF. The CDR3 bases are TGCGCCAGCAGCTTGGGGGCTAGCGGCTACTACAATGAGCAGTTCTTC. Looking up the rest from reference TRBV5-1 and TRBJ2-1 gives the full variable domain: KAGVTQTPRYLIKTRGQQVTLSCSPISGHRSVSWYQQTPGQGLQFLFEYFSETQRNKGNFPGRFSGRQFSNSRSEMNVSTLELGDSALYLCASSLGASGYYNEQFFGPGTRLTVL.

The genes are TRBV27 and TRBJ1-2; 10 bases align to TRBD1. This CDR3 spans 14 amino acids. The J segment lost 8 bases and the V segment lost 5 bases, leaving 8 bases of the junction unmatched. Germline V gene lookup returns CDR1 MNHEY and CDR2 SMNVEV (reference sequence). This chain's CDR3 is CASSTTGGAGGYTF. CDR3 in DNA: TGTGCCAGCAGTACGACAGGGGGCGCGGGGGGCTACACCTTC.

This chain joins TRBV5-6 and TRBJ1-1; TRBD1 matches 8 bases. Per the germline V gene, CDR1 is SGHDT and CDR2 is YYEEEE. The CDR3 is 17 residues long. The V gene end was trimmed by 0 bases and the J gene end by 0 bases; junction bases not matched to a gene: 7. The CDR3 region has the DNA TGTGCCAGCAGCTTGGACAGGGGGGAGATTATGAACACTGAAGCTTTCTTT. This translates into CASSLDRGEIMNTEAFF.

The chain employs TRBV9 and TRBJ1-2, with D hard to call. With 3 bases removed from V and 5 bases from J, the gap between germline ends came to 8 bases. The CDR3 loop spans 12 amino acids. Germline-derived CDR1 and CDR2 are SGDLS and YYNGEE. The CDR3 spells CASSAKPYGYTF. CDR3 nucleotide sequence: TGTGCCAGCAGCGCAAAACCGTATGGCTACACCTTC.

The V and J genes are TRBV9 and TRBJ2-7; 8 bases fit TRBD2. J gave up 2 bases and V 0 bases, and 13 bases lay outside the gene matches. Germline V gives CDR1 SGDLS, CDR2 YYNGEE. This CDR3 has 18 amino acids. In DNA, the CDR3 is TGTGCCAGCAGCGTAGTTACCCTAAAGCGGGAGCCTGCCTACGAGCAGTACTTC. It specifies CASSVVTLKREPAYEQYF.

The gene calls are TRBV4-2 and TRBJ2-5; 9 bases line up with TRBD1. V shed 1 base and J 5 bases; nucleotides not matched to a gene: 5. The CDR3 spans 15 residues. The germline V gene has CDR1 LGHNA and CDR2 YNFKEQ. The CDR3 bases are TGTGCCAGCAGCCAAGTACAGGGGGCAGGGGAGACCCAGTACTTC. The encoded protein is CASSQVQGAGETQYF.

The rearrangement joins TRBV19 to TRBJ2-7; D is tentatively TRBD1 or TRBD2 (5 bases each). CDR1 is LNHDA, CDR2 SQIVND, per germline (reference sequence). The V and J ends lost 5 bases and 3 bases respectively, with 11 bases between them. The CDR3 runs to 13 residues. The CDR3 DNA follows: TGTGCCAGTAGTCCGGGACGGGTCTACGAGCAGTACTTC. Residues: CASSPGRVYEQYF. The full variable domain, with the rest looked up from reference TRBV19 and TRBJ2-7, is DGGITQSPKYLFRKEGQNVTLSCEQNLNHDAMYWYRQDPGQGLRLIYYSQIVNDFQKGDIAEGYSVSREKKESFPLTVTSAQKNPTAFYLCASSPGRVYEQYFGPGTRLTVT.